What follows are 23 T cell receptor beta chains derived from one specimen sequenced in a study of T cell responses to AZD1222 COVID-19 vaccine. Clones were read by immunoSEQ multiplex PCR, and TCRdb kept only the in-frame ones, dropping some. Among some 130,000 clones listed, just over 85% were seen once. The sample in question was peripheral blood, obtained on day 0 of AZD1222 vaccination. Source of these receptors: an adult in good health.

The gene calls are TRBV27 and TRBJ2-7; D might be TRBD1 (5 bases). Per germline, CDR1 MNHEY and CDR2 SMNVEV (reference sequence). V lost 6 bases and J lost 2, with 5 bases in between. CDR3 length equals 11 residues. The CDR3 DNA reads TGTGCCAGCAGGGACACCTACGAGCAGTACTTC. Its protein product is CASRDTYEQYF.

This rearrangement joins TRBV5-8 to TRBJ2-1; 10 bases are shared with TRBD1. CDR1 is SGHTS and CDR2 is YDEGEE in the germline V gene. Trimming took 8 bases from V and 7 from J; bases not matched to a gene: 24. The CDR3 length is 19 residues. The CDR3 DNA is TGTGCCAGTAGGCACCGGGACAGGGGTTTTTCGGCCTTATTGAATGAGCAGTTCTTC. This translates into CASRHRDRGFSALLNEQFF. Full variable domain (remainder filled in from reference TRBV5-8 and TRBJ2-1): EAGVTQSPTHLIKTRGQQATLRCSPISGHTSVYWYQQALGLGLQFLLWYDEGEERNRGNFPPRFSGRQFPNYSSELNVNALELEDSALYLCASRHRDRGFSALLNEQFFGPGTRLTVL.

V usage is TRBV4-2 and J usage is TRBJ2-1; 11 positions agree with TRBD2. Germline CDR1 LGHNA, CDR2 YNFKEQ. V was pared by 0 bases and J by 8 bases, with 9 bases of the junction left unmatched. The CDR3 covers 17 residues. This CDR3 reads CASSQEGIAGGLDEQFF. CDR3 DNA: TGTGCCAGCAGCCAAGAAGGCATAGCGGGGGGGCTCGATGAGCAGTTCTTC.

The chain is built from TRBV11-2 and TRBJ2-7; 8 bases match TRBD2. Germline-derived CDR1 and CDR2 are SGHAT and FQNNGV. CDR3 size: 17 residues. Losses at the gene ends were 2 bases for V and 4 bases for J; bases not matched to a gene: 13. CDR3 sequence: CASSLSKRGSFSYEQYF. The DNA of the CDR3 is TGTGCCAGCAGCTTAAGTAAGCGGGGGTCCTTCTCATACGAGCAGTACTTC.

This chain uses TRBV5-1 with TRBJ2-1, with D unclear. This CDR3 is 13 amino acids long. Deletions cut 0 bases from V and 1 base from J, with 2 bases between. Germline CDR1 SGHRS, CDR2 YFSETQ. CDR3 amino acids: CASSLGSYNEQFF. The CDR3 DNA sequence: TGCGCCAGCAGCTTGGGTTCCTACAATGAGCAGTTCTTC.

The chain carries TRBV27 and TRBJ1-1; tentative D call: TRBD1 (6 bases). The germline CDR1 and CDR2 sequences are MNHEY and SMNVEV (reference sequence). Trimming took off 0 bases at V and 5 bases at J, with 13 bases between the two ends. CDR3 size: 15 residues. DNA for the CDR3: TGTGCCAGCAGTTTATCGGCAGGGGCTGGTACTGAAGCTTTCTTT. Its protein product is CASSLSAGAGTEAFF.

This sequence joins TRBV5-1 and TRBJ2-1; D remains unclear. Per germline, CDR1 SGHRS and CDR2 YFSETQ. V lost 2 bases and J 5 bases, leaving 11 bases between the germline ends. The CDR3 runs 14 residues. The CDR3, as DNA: TGCGCCAGCAGCTTCAAGGGCTCGGACAATGAGCAGTTCTTC. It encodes CASSFKGSDNEQFF.

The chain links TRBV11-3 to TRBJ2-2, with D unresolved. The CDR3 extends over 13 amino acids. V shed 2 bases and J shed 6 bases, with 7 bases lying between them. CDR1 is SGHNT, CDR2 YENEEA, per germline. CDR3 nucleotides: TGTGCCAGCAGCTTAAGCCTTCCCGGGGAGCTGTTTTTT. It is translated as CASSLSLPGELFF.

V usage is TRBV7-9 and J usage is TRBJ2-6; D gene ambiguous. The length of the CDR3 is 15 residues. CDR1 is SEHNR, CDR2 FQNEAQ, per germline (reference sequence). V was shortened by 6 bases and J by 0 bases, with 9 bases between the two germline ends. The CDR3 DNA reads TGTGCCAGCAGTTATATGACCTCTGGGGCCAACGTCCTGACTTTC. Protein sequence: CASSYMTSGANVLTF.

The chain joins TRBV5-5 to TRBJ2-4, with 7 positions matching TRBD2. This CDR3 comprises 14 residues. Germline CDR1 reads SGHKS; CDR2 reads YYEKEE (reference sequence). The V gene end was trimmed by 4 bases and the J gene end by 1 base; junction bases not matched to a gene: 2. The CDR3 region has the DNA TGTGCCAGCAGCCCCGGGGGGGCCAAAAACATTCAGTACTTC. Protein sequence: CASSPGGAKNIQYF.

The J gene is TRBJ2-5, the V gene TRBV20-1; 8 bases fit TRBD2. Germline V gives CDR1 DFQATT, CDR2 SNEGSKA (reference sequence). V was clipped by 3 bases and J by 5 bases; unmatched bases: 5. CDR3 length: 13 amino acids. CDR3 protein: CSASTGGRETQYF. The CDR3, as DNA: TGCAGTGCTAGTACGGGGGGGCGGGAGACCCAGTACTTC.

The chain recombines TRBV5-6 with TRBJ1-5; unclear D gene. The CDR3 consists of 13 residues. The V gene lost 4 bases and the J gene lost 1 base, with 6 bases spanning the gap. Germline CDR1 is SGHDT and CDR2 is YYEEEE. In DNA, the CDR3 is TGTGCCAGCAGCGGCGGGAGCAATCAGCCCCAGCATTTT. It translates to CASSGGSNQPQHF.

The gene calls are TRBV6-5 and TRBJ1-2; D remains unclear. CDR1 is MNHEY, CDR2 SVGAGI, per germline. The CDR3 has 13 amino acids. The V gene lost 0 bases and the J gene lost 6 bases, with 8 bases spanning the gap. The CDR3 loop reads CASSYSRRDGYTF. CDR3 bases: TGTGCCAGCAGTTACTCGCGTCGGGATGGCTACACCTTC.

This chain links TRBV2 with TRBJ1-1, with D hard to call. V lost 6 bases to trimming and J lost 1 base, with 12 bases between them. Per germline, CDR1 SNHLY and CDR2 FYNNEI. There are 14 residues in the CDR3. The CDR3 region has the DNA TGTGCCAGCAGAGGCTTAGGGCGGAACACTGAAGCTTTCTTT. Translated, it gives CASRGLGRNTEAFF.

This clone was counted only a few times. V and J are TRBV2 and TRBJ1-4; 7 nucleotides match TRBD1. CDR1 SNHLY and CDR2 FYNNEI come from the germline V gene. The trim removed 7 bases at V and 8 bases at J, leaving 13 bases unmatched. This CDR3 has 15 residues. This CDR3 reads CASTGRPGTEEKLFF. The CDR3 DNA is TGTGCCAGCACTGGAAGGCCCGGGACAGAAGAAAAACTGTTTTTT.

This CDR3 is CASSQGGQFNQPQHF. The CDR3 nucleotides read TGCGCCAGCAGCCAAGGAGGCCAGTTCAATCAGCCCCAGCATTTT. The chain employs TRBV4-1 and TRBJ1-5; the D is unclear. The ends were cut back, 1 base at V and 3 bases at J, with 10 bases in the middle. The CDR3 consists of 15 residues. Germline V lookup: CDR1 MGHRA, CDR2 YSYEKL.

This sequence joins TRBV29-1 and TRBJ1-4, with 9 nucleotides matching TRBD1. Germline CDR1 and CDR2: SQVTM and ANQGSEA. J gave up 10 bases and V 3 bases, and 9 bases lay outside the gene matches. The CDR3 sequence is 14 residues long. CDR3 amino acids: CSVETGGKGGKLFF. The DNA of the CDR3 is TGCAGCGTTGAGACAGGGGGTAAAGGGGGAAAACTGTTTTTT.

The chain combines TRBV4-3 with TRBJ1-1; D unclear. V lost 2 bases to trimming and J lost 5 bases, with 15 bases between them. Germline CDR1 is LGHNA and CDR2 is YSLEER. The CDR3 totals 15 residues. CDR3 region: CASSQFVTVGTEAFF. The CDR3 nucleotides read TGCGCCAGCAGCCAATTTGTCACGGTTGGTACTGAAGCTTTCTTT.

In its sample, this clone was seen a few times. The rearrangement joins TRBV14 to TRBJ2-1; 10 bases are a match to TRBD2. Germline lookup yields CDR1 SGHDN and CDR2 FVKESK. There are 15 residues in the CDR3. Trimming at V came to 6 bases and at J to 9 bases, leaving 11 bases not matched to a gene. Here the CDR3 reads CASRYSGGGSREQFF. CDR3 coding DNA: TGTGCCAGCAGGTACAGCGGGGGGGGTTCCCGTGAGCAGTTCTTC.

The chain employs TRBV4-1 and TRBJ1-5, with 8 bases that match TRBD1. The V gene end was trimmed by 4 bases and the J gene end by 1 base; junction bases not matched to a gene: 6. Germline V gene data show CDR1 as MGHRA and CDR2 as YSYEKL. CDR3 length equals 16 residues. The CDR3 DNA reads TGCGCCAGCAGCCTCCACAGGGGGTCAAGCAATCAGCCCCAGCATTTT. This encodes CASSLHRGSSNQPQHF.

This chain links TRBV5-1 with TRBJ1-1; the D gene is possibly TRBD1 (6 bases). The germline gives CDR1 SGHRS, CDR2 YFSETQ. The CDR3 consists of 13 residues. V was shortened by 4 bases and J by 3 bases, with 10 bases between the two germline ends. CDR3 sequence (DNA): TGCGCCAGCAGCCCTAGACAGGACACTGAAGCTTTCTTT. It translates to CASSPRQDTEAFF.

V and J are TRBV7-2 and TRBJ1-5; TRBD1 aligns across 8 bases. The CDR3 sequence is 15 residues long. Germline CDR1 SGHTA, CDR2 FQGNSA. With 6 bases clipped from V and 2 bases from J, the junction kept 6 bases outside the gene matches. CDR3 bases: TGTGCCAGCAGAAACACAGGGGGGGGCAATCAGCCCCAGCATTTT. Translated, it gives CASRNTGGGNQPQHF.

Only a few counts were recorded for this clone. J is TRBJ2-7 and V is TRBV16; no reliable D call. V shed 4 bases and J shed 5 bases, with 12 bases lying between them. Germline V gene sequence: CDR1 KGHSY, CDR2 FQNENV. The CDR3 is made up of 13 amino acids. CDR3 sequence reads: CASSLGVQDEQYF. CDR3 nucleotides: TGTGCCAGCAGCCTAGGAGTTCAGGACGAGCAGTACTTC.